A selection of T cell receptor beta chains follows, all from one sample in a study of CD8 T cells in Susac syndrome. TCRdb called the immunoSEQ multiplex PCR reads again in MiXCR, with one record for every CDR3 protein. The sample includes hundreds of thousands of distinct CDR3 sequences, approximately 90% of them seen just once. The sample consisted of CD8+ T cells from PBMCs. The receptors stem from a human donor with multiple sclerosis. Both conserved end residues are part of each CDR3. The D gene is left open where the match is weak. Not all rows give a size; the values are once, few, many and, for expanded clones, a class.

D | size | J | V | DNA | CDR3
TRBD1 | - | TRBJ1-1 | TRBV19 | TGTGCCAGTAGTATAGTTGGACAGGGAAACACTGAAGCTTTCTTT | CASSIVGQGNTEAFF
TRBD1 | - | TRBJ1-1 | TRBV12-3/TRBV12-4 | TGTGCCAGCAGTTATTTCAGGGGGGGATCTGAAGCTTTCTTT | CASSYFRGGSEAFF
TRBD1 | - | TRBJ2-7 | TRBV25-1 | TGTGCCAGCAGTGCGACAGGGGGTTCGGACGAGCAGTACTTC | CASSATGGSDEQYF
TRBD1 | - | TRBJ2-7 | TRBV29-1 | TGCAGCGTTGAAGAGGCACAGGGGGCGTACTACGAGCAGTACTTC | CSVEEAQGAYYEQYF
TRBD2 | - | TRBJ2-6 | TRBV30 | TGTGCCTGGAGGGGACTAGCGGGAAACTCTGGGGCCAACGTCCTGACTTTC | CAWRGLAGNSGANVLTF
- | - | TRBJ2-7 | TRBV4-1 | TGCGCCAGCAGCCAAGGTGTTCGAGCGGGTTCCTACGAGCAGTACTTC | CASSQGVRAGSYEQYF
- | - | TRBJ2-3 | TRBV30 | TGTGCCTGGAAACGTGACAGCGGAGATACGCAGTATTTT | CAWKRDSGDTQYF
TRBD2 | - | TRBJ2-1 | TRBV6-2/TRBV6-3 | TGTGCCAGCAGTATGGAGCGGGAGATCGACAATGAGCAGTTCTTC | CASSMEREIDNEQFF
TRBD2 | - | TRBJ2-2 | TRBV20-1 | TGCAGTGCTAGAGGACGCCGTGATCCCGGACTAGCGGGGGCCCTAAACACCGGGGAGCTGTTTTTT | CSARGRRDPGLAGALNTGELFF
- | - | TRBJ2-5 | TRBV6-5 | TGTGCCAGCAGTTTTGATCGGAGGGAGACCCAGTACTTC | CASSFDRRETQYF
- | - | TRBJ2-2 | TRBV6-2/TRBV6-3 | TGTGCCAGCAGTTACTCCGAGACAGCGAACACCGGGGAGCTGTTTTTT | CASSYSETANTGELFF
- | - | TRBJ2-3 | TRBV7-2 | TGTGCCAGCAGCTTAGCGAACGATTTTCCAGATACGCAGTATTTT | CASSLANDFPDTQYF
TRBD2 | few | TRBJ2-5 | TRBV5-6 | TGTGCCAGCAGCTTGACGGGAGGCTCACAAGAGACCCAGTACTTC | CASSLTGGSQETQYF
- | - | TRBJ2-1 | TRBV6-5 | TGTGCCAGCAGTTACACTGCGGGGCACAATGAGCAGTTCTTC | CASSYTAGHNEQFF
TRBD2 | - | TRBJ2-1 | TRBV7-9 | TGTGCCAGCAGCTTGAGCCTAGCGGGGGGTCGATCCTACAATGAGCAGTTCTTC | CASSLSLAGGRSYNEQFF
- | - | TRBJ1-1 | TRBV30 | TGTGCCTGGAGCCCCATCAGGGGCTCTGGCACTGAAGCTTTCTTT | CAWSPIRGSGTEAFF
TRBD2 | - | TRBJ2-1 | TRBV12-5 | TGTGCTAGTGGTTTTTACGGGAGGAATGAGCAGTTCTTC | CASGFYGRNEQFF
- | - | TRBJ2-3 | TRBV27 | TGTGCCAGCAGTTTGCTGGGGAATGGAGATACGCAGTATTTT | CASSLLGNGDTQYF
TRBD1 | - | TRBJ2-7 | TRBV6-5 | TGTGCCAGCAGCAGACAACAGGGGACCCCCTACGAGCAGTACTTC | CASSRQQGTPYEQYF